The T cell receptor (beta chain) under discussion was sequenced for a study of T cells in Graves' hyperthyroidism and ophthalmopathy. The study, taken as a whole, reports: Most expanded thyroid clonotypes above 0.001 also appeared in blood.

Trimming at V came to 2 bases and at J to 4 bases, leaving 8 bases not matched to a gene. The germline CDR1 and CDR2 sequences are DFQATT and SNEGSKA (reference sequence). The CDR3 has 14 residues. The sample holds many counts of this clonotype. Its antigen is still unknown. Amplification of TCR beta CDR3 regions was performed using RNA transcripts as template. HTBI primers were used for first-round RT-PCR of the TCR CDR3. TCRdb recomputed calls from the multiplex PCR reads with MiXCR, one row per CDR3 protein. The repertoire holds around 530,000 distinct CDR3 sequences, with 17% as singletons. The V and J genes are TRBV20-1 and TRBJ2-7, with TRBD1 matching over 7 bases. The clonotype originates from a woman aged 18-29 years with Graves' ophthalmopathy. The sample comprised blood. The CDR3 region has the DNA TGCAGTGCTAGATCTGGCAGGGGGATGTACGAGCAGTACTTC. This gives the protein CSARSGRGMYEQYF.